One T cell receptor beta chain is described in this entry. Its antigen is undetermined. The method was immunoSEQ multiplex PCR; TCRdb's version includes in-frame clones alone and lacks a portion of them. The table has some 53,000 clones, 95% to 97% seen once; the top ten hold about 0.6%. The record originates from a study of siplizumab effects on memory and regulatory T cells. General study findings and limits: Proof of suppressive function in proliferating Tregs from siplizumab cultures was not established. Among sequences traceable to unstimulated CD4+ memory cells, alloreactive ones were significantly reduced by siplizumab. Naive T cells apparently outstripped memory cells in diversity and seemed major alloresponse contributors. No naive or memory phenotype could be assigned to roughly 75-96% of proliferating clones.

The CDR3 totals 16 residues. Trimming removed 0 bases at V and 0 bases at J, with 11 bases between. Per the germline V gene, CDR1 is SGDLS and CDR2 is YYNGEE. V and J are TRBV9 and TRBJ2-3; tentatively, D is TRBD1 (6 bases). This sequence was found in a human donor in good health. The material sequenced was naive CD4+ T cells sorted from blood. CDR3 loop: CASSVAGRGSTDTQYF. CDR3 DNA: TGTGCCAGCAGCGTAGCTGGCAGGGGTAGCACAGATACGCAGTATTTT.